The sequence of this T cell receptor beta chain was determined in a study of blood T cell repertoires in COVID-19. About the study: Italy, Spain and the United States were the sources of the convalescent and acute COVID-19 samples.

The CDR3 is 15 amino acids. Per the germline V gene, CDR1 is LGHDT and CDR2 is YNNKEL (reference sequence). The V gene lost 4 bases and the J gene lost 5 bases, with 15 bases spanning the gap. Under the authors' procedure: Cell counts per sample came from amplifying reference gene primers. The data were produced by immunoSEQ multiplex PCR, yet TCRdb's version contains in-frame clones alone and is incomplete. That table supplies the V and J calls and clone size; D and trimming were determined from the DNA. The profile shows 87,000 or so clones, 80% to 85% of them singletons. The receptor's source is a woman of 80 years or more with active or convalescent COVID-19. The V and J genes are TRBV3-1 (or the pseudogene TRBV3-2) and TRBJ2-1; tentatively, D is TRBD2 (6 bases). The sample consisted of peripheral blood. The CDR3 sequence: CASSRSPSADNEQFF. The DNA for the CDR3 is TGTGCCAGCAGCCGATCGCCTAGCGCGGACAATGAGCAGTTCTTC.